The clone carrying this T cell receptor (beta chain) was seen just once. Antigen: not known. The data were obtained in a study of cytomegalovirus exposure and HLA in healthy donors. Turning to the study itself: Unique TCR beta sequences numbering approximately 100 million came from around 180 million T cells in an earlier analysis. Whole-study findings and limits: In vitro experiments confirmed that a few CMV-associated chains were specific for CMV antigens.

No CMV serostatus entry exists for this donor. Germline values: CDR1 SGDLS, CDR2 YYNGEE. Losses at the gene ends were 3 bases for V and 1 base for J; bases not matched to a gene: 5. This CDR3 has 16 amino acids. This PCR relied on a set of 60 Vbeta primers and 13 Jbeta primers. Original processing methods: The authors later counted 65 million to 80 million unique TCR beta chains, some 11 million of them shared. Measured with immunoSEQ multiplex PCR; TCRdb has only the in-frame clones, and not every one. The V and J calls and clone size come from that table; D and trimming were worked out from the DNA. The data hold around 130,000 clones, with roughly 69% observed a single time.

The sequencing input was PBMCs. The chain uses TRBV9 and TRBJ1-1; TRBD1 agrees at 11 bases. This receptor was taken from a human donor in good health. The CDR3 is CASSGDRGGRNTEAFF. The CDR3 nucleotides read TGTGCCAGCAGCGGGGACAGGGGGGGGCGGAACACTGAAGCTTTCTTT.